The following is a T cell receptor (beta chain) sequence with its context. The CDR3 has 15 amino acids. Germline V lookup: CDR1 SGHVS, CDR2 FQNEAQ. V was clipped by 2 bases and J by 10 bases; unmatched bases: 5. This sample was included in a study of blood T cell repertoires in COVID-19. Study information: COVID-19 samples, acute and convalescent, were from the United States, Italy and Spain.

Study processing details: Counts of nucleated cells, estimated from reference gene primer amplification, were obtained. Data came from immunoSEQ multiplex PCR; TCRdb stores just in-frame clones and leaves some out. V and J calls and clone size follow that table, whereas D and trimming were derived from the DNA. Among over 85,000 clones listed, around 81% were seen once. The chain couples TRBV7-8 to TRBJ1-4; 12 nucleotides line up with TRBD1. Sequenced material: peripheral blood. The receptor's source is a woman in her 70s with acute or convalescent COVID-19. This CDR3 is CASSLKGQGARKLFF. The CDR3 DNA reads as TGTGCCAGCAGCTTAAAGGGACAGGGGGCGCGAAAACTGTTTTTT.